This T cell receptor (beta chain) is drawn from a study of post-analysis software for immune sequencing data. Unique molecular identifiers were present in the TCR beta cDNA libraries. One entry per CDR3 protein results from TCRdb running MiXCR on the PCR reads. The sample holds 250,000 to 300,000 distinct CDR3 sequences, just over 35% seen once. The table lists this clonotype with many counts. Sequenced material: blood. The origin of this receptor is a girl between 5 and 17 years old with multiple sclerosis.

DNA of the CDR3: TGCAGCGTTGAAGTAGGGACAGGGGTAGATACGCAGTATTTT. Translated, it gives CSVEVGTGVDTQYF. V is TRBV29-1 and J is TRBJ2-3, with 10 bases aligning to TRBD1. V gave up 1 base and J gave up 5 bases; unmatched junction bases: 3. There are 14 residues in the CDR3. Germline CDR1 is SQVTM and CDR2 is ANQGSEA.